A single sample gave rise to the 3 T cell receptor beta chains below, sequenced in a study of OX40 agonist ivuxolimab in advanced cancers. Method: immunoSEQ multiplex PCR; TCRdb's copy keeps in-frame clones and lacks some. The sample holds under 150,000 clones, 90% seen once. The sample consisted of CD4+ or CD8+ T cells sorted from blood, taken in a trial of the OX40 agonist ivuxolimab. The origin of the receptors is an adult with an advanced solid tumor such as melanoma, head and neck, liver or kidney cancer.

The J gene is TRBJ2-7, the V gene TRBV6-5, with D possibly TRBD1 on 6 matching bases. V lost 0 bases and J lost 3, with 9 bases in between. CDR1 and CDR2 (germline): MNHEY, SVGAGI. The CDR3 extends over 14 amino acids. This CDR3 reads CASSYSDSNYEQYF. CDR3 coding DNA: TGTGCCAGCAGTTACTCGGACAGCAACTACGAGCAGTACTTC.

V is TRBV19 and J is TRBJ2-2; weak D call: TRBD1 (5 bases). From germline, CDR1 is LNHDA and CDR2 SQIVND (reference sequence). V lost 10 bases and J 4 bases, leaving 19 bases between the germline ends. The CDR3 contains 15 residues. The CDR3 nucleotides are TGTGCCACTAACACCCCAGGGCTCGCCACCGGGGAGCTGTTTTTT. This encodes CATNTPGLATGELFF.

The CDR3 DNA reads as TGTGCCAGCAGTCGTCCCCGGACAGGGGGCTTCGACGAGCAGTACTTC. This gives the protein CASSRPRTGGFDEQYF. V usage is TRBV27 and J usage is TRBJ2-7; 11 positions match TRBD1. CDR1 and CDR2 (germline): MNHEY, SMNVEV (reference sequence). Losses at the gene ends were 5 bases for V and 5 bases for J; bases not matched to a gene: 11. The CDR3 is made up of 16 amino acids.